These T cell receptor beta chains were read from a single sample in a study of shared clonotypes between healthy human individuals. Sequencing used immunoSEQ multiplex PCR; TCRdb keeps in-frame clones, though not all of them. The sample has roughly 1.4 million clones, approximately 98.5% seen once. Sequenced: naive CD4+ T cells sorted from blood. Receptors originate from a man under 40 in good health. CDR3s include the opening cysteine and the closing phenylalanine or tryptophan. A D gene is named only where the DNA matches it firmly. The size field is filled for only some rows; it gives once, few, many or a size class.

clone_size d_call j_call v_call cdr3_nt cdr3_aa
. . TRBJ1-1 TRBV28 TGTGCCAGCATCGGCTCAAGACCGGGAGGAGAAGCTTTCTTT CASIGSRPGGEAFF
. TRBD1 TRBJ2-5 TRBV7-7 TGTGCTAGCAGCTCCAAAACAGGGGGCAGCGAGACCCAGTACTTC CASSSKTGGSETQYF
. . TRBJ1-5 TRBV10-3 TGTGCCATCAGTGCCGGGAACCAGCCCCAGCATTTT CAISAGNQPQHF
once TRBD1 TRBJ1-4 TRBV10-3 TGTGCCATCAGTGACCCGGGACAGGGGGGCGAAAAACTGTTTTTT CAISDPGQGGEKLFF
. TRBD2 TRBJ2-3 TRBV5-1 TGCGCCAGCAGCTTAAAAGCGGGAGGGCGCACAGATACGCAGTATTTT CASSLKAGGRTDTQYF
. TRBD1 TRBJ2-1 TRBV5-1 TGCGCCAGCAGCACCGGACAGGGGGACGTTAATGAGCAGTTCTTC CASSTGQGDVNEQFF
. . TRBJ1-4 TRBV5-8 TGTGCCAGCAGCTTGTGGGGGGGGTCTGAAAAACTGTTTTTT CASSLWGGSEKLFF
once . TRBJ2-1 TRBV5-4 TGTGCCAGCAGCTTGGGTCGGGGGCCCTCCTACAATGAGCAGTTCTTC CASSLGRGPSYNEQFF
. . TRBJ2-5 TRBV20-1 TGCAGTGCTCTCACCGAAGAGACCCAGTACTTC CSALTEETQYF
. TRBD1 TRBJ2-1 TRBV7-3 TGTGCCAGCAGCCCGACCGGACAGGGCCTGCGGAATGAGCAGTTCTTC CASSPTGQGLRNEQFF
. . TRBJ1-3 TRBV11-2 TGTGCCAGCAGCTTATCAGGGCCCAGAAACACCATATATTTT CASSLSGPRNTIYF
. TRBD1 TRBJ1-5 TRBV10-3 TGTGCCATCTCGGACAGGGCAAGTCAGCCCCAGCATTTT CAISDRASQPQHF
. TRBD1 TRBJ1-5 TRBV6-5 TGTGCCAGCAGTCGACAGGGGGCCTTTCAGCCCCAGCATTTT CASSRQGAFQPQHF
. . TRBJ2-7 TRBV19 TGTGCCAGTAGCCCCGCGGGGAGTTCCCACGAGCAGTACTTC CASSPAGSSHEQYF
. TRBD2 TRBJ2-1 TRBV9 TGTGCCAGCAGCGTAGTAGCCCTAGCGGGAGGGAATGAGCAGTTCTTC CASSVVALAGGNEQFF
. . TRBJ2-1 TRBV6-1 TGTGCCAGCCGGAATGGCGAGGCCCAGTTCTTC CASRNGEAQFF
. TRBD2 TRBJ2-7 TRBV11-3 TGTGCCAGCAGCTTAAGTGGACTAGTCGCCGAGCAGTACTTC CASSLSGLVAEQYF
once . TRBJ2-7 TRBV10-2 TGCGCCAGCACCCGGGGCAGCTCCTACGAGCAGTACTTC CASTRGSSYEQYF
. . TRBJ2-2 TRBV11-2 TGTGCCAGCAGCTTAGATCGGAATACCGGGGAGCTGTTTTTT CASSLDRNTGELFF
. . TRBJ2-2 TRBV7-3 TGTGCCAGCAGCTTCACCCCGACCGGGGAGCTGTTTTTT CASSFTPTGELFF
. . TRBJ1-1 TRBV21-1 TGTGCCAACAGGGGAGTTGAAGCTTTCTTT CANRGVEAFF
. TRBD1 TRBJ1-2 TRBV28 TGTGCCAGTGACCGGGACAGGGGCCCTCCGGAGGGCTACACCTTC CASDRDRGPPEGYTF
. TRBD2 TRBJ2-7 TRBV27 TGTGCCAGCAGTTTACTAGCGGCCTCCTACGAGCAGTACTTC CASSLLAASYEQYF
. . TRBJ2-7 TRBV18 TGTGCCAGCTCTAGGGACGGAGCCTACGAGCAGTACTTC CASSRDGAYEQYF
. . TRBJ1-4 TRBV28 TGTGCCAGCAGTTTTGACAGCGCAACTAATGAAAAACTGTTTTTT CASSFDSATNEKLFF
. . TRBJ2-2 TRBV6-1 TGTGCCAGCAGTGAACAGTTTAACACCGGGGAGCTGTTTTTT CASSEQFNTGELFF
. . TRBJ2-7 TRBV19 TGTGCCAGTAGACCTCGGTGGCCAGCTAACTACGAGCAGTACTTC CASRPRWPANYEQYF
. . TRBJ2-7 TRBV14 TGTGCCAGCAGCCAAGGCGGGAATAGGGTCTACGAGCAGTACTTC CASSQGGNRVYEQYF
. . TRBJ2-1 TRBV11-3 TGTGCCAGCAGCTTAGCGGCGTCCTCCTACAATGAGCAGTTCTTC CASSLAASSYNEQFF
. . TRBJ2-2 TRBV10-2 TGCGCCAGCAGTGCCCGACCGGACACCGGGGAGCTGTTTTTT CASSARPDTGELFF
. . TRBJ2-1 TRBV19 TGTGCCAGTAGTATGAGACTAGTCAATGGGGCCTACAATGAGCAGTTCTTC CASSMRLVNGAYNEQFF
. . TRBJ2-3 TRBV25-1 TGTGCCAGCAGTCCCGAACGCCGCACAGATACGCAGTATTTT CASSPERRTDTQYF
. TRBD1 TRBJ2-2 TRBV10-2 TGCGCCACTCTGGATGGGGACAGGGGACCGAACACCGGGGAGCTGTTTTTT CATLDGDRGPNTGELFF
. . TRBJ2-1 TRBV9 TGTGCCAGCAGCGTTGCTAGCGTTAGCTCCTACAATGAGCAGTTCTTC CASSVASVSSYNEQFF
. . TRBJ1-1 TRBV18 TGTGCCAGCTCACCACTATCGAACACTGAAGCTTTCTTT CASSPLSNTEAFF
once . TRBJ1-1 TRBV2 TGTGCCAGCAGTGTAGCCAGCACTGAAGCTTTCTTT CASSVASTEAFF
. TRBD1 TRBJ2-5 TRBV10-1 TGCGCCAGCAGTGGACAGGGTTGGCCCCAGTACTTC CASSGQGWPQYF
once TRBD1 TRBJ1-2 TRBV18 TGTGCCAGCTCACCACAGCAGGGGGATGGCTACACCTTC CASSPQQGDGYTF
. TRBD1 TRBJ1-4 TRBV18 TGTGCCAGCTCACCACGACCGACAGGGTTGACTAATGAAAAACTGTTTTTT CASSPRPTGLTNEKLFF
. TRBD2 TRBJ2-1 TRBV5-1 TGCGCCAGCAGCTTGGATAGCGGGAGGGCCTACAATGAGCAGTTCTTC CASSLDSGRAYNEQFF
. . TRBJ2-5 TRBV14 TGTGCCAGCAGTGCAAACAGGGTAGAGACCCAGTACTTC CASSANRVETQYF
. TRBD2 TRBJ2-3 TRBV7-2 TGTGCCAGCAGCCTAAAACCGGGACTAGCGTCCCCAGATACGCAGTATTTT CASSLKPGLASPDTQYF
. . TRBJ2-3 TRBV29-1 TGCAGCGTAGTCAGGGACCCCTCCAACGGAGATACGCAGTATTTT CSVVRDPSNGDTQYF
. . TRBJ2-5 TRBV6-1 TGTGCCAGCAGTGGCCAGGTTTCGGAGACCCAGTACTTC CASSGQVSETQYF
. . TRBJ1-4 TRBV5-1 TGCGCCAGCAGCTTGGACGGGGGGAACCGCTCACTGTTTTTT CASSLDGGNRSLFF
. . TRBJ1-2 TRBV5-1 TGCGCCAGCAGCTTGGAGGTTTCGGGGTCGCGTGGCTACACCTTC CASSLEVSGSRGYTF
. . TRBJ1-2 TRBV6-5 TGTGCCAGCAGTCTTCGACAGGACCTTTATGGCTACACCTTC CASSLRQDLYGYTF
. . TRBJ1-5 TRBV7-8 TGTGCCAGCAGCAGTCGGACAGTTAGCAATCAGCCCCAGCATTTT CASSSRTVSNQPQHF
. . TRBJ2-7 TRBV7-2 TGTGCCAGCAGCACCCGGACCCGTTCCTACGAGCAGTACTTC CASSTRTRSYEQYF
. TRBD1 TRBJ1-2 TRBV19 TGTGCCAGTAGTACCAGACAGGGCTTCATCTATGGCTACACCTTC CASSTRQGFIYGYTF
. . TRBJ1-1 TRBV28 TGTGCCAGCAGTTTATTGGGGACGTACAATGAAGCTTTCTTT CASSLLGTYNEAFF